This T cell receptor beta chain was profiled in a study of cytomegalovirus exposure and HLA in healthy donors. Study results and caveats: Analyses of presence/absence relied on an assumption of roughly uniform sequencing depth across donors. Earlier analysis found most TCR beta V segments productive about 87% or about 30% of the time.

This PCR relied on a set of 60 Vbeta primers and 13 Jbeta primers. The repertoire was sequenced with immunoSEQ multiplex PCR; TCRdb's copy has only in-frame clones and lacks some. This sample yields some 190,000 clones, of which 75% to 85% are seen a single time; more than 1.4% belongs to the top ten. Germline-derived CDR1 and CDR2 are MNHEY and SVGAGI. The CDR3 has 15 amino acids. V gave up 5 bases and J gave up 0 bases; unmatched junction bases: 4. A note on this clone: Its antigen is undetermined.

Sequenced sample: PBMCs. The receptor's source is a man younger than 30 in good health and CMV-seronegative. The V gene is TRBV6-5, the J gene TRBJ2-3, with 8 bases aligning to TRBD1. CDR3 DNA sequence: TGTGCCAGCAGTAACAGGGGGTTGAGCACAGATACGCAGTATTTT. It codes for CASSNRGLSTDTQYF.